One and the same sample provided the 5 T cell receptor beta chains below, sequenced in a study of blood T cell repertoires in COVID-19. Sequencing used immunoSEQ multiplex PCR; TCRdb keeps in-frame clones, though not all of them. In the table there are approximately 240,000 clones, roughly 83% of which are singletons. Sequenced input: PBMCs or T cells enriched from blood (not recorded which). Every receptor here comes from a woman aged 40 to 55 with acute COVID-19.

V usage is TRBV19 and J usage is TRBJ2-1, with TRBD2 identical over 8 bases. Looked up from germline, CDR1 is LNHDA and CDR2 is SQIVND (reference sequence). This CDR3 has 13 residues. Trimming took 5 bases from V and 9 from J; bases not matched to a gene: 6. The CDR3 DNA is TGTGCCAGTAGTGCCCGGGGGGGCTTTGAGCAGTTCTTC. This codes for CASSARGGFEQFF.

The gene calls are TRBV7-3 and TRBJ2-5, with D perhaps TRBD1 (6 bases). Per the germline V gene, CDR1 is SGHTA and CDR2 is FQGTGA. V lost 1 base, J lost 0 bases, and 9 bases lay in between. The CDR3 length is 15 residues. This CDR3 is CASSLSGQYQETQYF. In DNA, the CDR3 is TGTGCCAGCAGCTTAAGCGGACAGTACCAAGAGACCCAGTACTTC.

The gene calls are TRBV19 and TRBJ2-5, with 9 bases aligning to TRBD1. This CDR3 has 14 residues. Unmatched junction bases numbered 5, after V lost 5 bases and J lost 4 bases. Germline CDR1 is LNHDA and CDR2 is SQIVND (reference sequence). The CDR3 DNA follows: TGTGCCAGTAGTGCACAGGGGGCTAGAGAGACCCAGTACTTC. It is translated as CASSAQGARETQYF.

This chain uses TRBV18 with TRBJ1-1; D call uncertain. The germline V and J ends were trimmed by 3 bases and 0 bases, with 5 bases remaining between them. The CDR3 has 13 amino acids. Germline V gene data show CDR1 as KGHSH and CDR2 as LQKENI. The CDR3 loop is CASSPTVNTEAFF. CDR3 DNA sequence: TGTGCCAGCTCACCGACTGTGAACACTGAAGCTTTCTTT.

J is TRBJ1-6 and V is TRBV18, with 10 bases fitting TRBD1. Unmatched junction bases numbered 2, after V lost 0 bases and J lost 9 bases. Germline CDR1 reads KGHSH; CDR2 reads LQKENI. The CDR3 extends over 15 amino acids. Here the CDR3 reads CASSPPGQGISPLHF. The DNA of the CDR3 is TGTGCCAGCTCACCACCGGGACAGGGGATTTCACCCCTCCACTTT. Using reference TRBV18 and TRBJ1-6 for the parts outside the CDR3, the full variable domain is NAGVMQNPRHLVRRRGQEARLRCSPMKGHSHVYWYRQLPEEGLKFMVYLQKENIIDESGMPKERFSAEFPKEGPSILRIQQVVRGDSAAYFCASSPPGQGISPLHFGNGTRLTVT.